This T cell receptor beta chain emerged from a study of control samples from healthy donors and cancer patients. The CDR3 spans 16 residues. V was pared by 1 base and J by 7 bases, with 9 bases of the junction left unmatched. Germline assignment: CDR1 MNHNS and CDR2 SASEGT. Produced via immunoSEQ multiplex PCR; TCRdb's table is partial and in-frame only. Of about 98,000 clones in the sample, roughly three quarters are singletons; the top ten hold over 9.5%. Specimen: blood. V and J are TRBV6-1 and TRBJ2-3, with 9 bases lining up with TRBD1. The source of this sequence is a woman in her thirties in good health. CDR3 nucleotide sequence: TGTGCCAGCAGTGAAGGCCCCAACAGGGGGCTGAATACGCAGTATTTT. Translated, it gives CASSEGPNRGLNTQYF.